Listed below are T cell receptor beta chains from one sample, sequenced in a study of T cells in tuberculosis. This table comes from immunoSEQ multiplex PCR, and its TCRdb copy is limited to in-frame clones, with some not included. The sample lists 25,000 to 35,000 clones, 94% occurring once. Source material: PBMCs. Receptors were obtained from a donor between 5 and 29 years old with latent tuberculosis or without tuberculosis infection. CDR3s include the opening cysteine and the closing phenylalanine or tryptophan. A D gene is named only where the DNA matches it firmly. The size entry is marked missing in some rows and otherwise reads once, few, many or a size class.

V gene: TRBV5-4
D gene: NA
clone size: NA
J gene: TRBJ2-5
CDR3 DNA: TGTGCCAGCAGCTTGGCGGTAGCTGTTGAAGAGACCCAGTACTTC
CDR3 protein: CASSLAVAVEETQYF

V gene: TRBV30
D gene: TRBD1
clone size: NA
J gene: TRBJ2-1
CDR3 DNA: TGTGCCTGGAGTGGGGACAGTTACAATGAGCAGTTCTTC
CDR3 protein: CAWSGDSYNEQFF

V gene: TRBV18
D gene: TRBD2
clone size: once
J gene: TRBJ2-5
CDR3 DNA: TGTGCCAGCTCAAACGGGAGGGTACAAGAGACCCAGTACTTC
CDR3 protein: CASSNGRVQETQYF

V gene: TRBV10-2
D gene: TRBD2
clone size: NA
J gene: TRBJ2-2
CDR3 DNA: TGCGCCAGCAACCTAGCGGGATCGAACACCGGGGAGCTGTTTTTT
CDR3 protein: CASNLAGSNTGELFF

V gene: TRBV2
D gene: TRBD2
clone size: NA
J gene: TRBJ2-2
CDR3 DNA: TGTGCCAGCAGTGAGGGACTAGCGGGCGGGGAGCTGTTTTTT
CDR3 protein: CASSEGLAGGELFF

V gene: TRBV15
D gene: NA
clone size: NA
J gene: TRBJ1-4
CDR3 DNA: TGTGCCACCAGCAGAGGGGGAAGGGGTTCCGAAAAACTGTTTTTT
CDR3 protein: CATSRGGRGSEKLFF

V gene: TRBV19
D gene: TRBD1
clone size: NA
J gene: TRBJ2-7
CDR3 DNA: TGTGCCAGTAGTATCCGGACAGGGGGTTACGAGCAGTACTTC
CDR3 protein: CASSIRTGGYEQYF

V gene: TRBV5-1
D gene: NA
clone size: once
J gene: TRBJ2-1
CDR3 DNA: TGCGCCAGCAGCTCTGCGAGGAGCGGGCCTGAGCAGTTCTTC
CDR3 protein: CASSSARSGPEQFF

V gene: TRBV19
D gene: TRBD1
clone size: NA
J gene: TRBJ2-7
CDR3 DNA: TGTGCCAGTAGTGCCGGCGGACAGGATAGCTCCTACGAGCAGTACTTC
CDR3 protein: CASSAGGQDSSYEQYF

V gene: TRBV5-1
D gene: NA
clone size: NA
J gene: TRBJ2-6
CDR3 DNA: TGCGCCAGCAGCTTGTCAGGGGCTGGGGCCAACGTCCTGACTTTC
CDR3 protein: CASSLSGAGANVLTF

V gene: TRBV7-6
D gene: TRBD2
clone size: NA
J gene: TRBJ2-3
CDR3 DNA: TGTGCCAGCAGCCGTAGCGGGAGGAGCACAGATACGCAGTATTTT
CDR3 protein: CASSRSGRSTDTQYF

V gene: TRBV7-9
D gene: NA
clone size: NA
J gene: TRBJ2-2
CDR3 DNA: TGTGCCAGCAGCTTCGACATATCCACCGGGGAGCTGTTTTTT
CDR3 protein: CASSFDISTGELFF

V gene: TRBV29-1
D gene: NA
clone size: NA
J gene: TRBJ1-2
CDR3 DNA: TGCAGCGTTGAAAACAGAATCTGGAATAACTATGGCTACACCTTC
CDR3 protein: CSVENRIWNNYGYTF

V gene: TRBV10-3
D gene: NA
clone size: once
J gene: TRBJ2-7
CDR3 DNA: TGTGCCATCAGTGAGTCGAGACAGCTCTACGAGCAGTACTTC
CDR3 protein: CAISESRQLYEQYF

V gene: TRBV7-3
D gene: TRBD2
clone size: NA
J gene: TRBJ2-3
CDR3 DNA: TGTGCCAGCAGCTTACAAGCGGGAAGGACAGATACGCAGTATTTT
CDR3 protein: CASSLQAGRTDTQYF

V gene: TRBV5-6
D gene: TRBD2
clone size: NA
J gene: TRBJ2-7
CDR3 DNA: TGTGCCAGCAGCCCCGGACTAGCGGCCACCTACGAGCAGTACTTC
CDR3 protein: CASSPGLAATYEQYF

V gene: TRBV11-2
D gene: NA
clone size: NA
J gene: TRBJ2-1
CDR3 DNA: TGTGCCAGCAGCCCAAGGACCGACCGGACAAATGAGCAGTTCTTC
CDR3 protein: CASSPRTDRTNEQFF

V gene: TRBV4-2
D gene: NA
clone size: NA
J gene: TRBJ2-3
CDR3 DNA: TGTGCCAGCAGCCAGGCCGACACAGATACGCAGTATTTT
CDR3 protein: CASSQADTDTQYF

V gene: TRBV4-1
D gene: NA
clone size: once
J gene: TRBJ2-7
CDR3 DNA: TGCGCCAGCAGCCCAAAGCTAGTCGGCCGAACCTACGAGCAGTACTTC
CDR3 protein: CASSPKLVGRTYEQYF

V gene: TRBV9
D gene: TRBD2
clone size: NA
J gene: TRBJ2-3
CDR3 DNA: TGTGCCAGCAGTGAGCGGGAGGGAGAGATCACAGATACGCAGTATTTT
CDR3 protein: CASSEREGEITDTQYF

V gene: TRBV5-1
D gene: TRBD2
clone size: NA
J gene: TRBJ2-1
CDR3 DNA: TGCGCCAGCAGCCGTGGACTAGCGGCCTCCTACAATGAGCAGTTCTTC
CDR3 protein: CASSRGLAASYNEQFF

V gene: TRBV28
D gene: NA
clone size: NA
J gene: TRBJ1-2
CDR3 DNA: TGTGCCAGCAGTGCCCCCGGGACACCCTATGGCTACACCTTC
CDR3 protein: CASSAPGTPYGYTF

V gene: TRBV10-1
D gene: NA
clone size: NA
J gene: TRBJ1-1
CDR3 DNA: TGCGCCAGCAGTGACAAGAACACTGAAGCTTTCTTT
CDR3 protein: CASSDKNTEAFF

V gene: TRBV18
D gene: TRBD1
clone size: NA
J gene: TRBJ1-1
CDR3 DNA: TGTGCCAGCTCTTCGACAGGGATGAACACTGAAGCTTTCTTT
CDR3 protein: CASSSTGMNTEAFF

V gene: TRBV11-2
D gene: TRBD2
clone size: once
J gene: TRBJ2-1
CDR3 DNA: TGTGCCAGCAGCTCGCTAGCGGGAAATGAGCAGTTCTTC
CDR3 protein: CASSSLAGNEQFF

V gene: TRBV11-2
D gene: NA
clone size: NA
J gene: TRBJ2-1
CDR3 DNA: TGTGCCAGCAGCTTAGGGTTAGCGGTTACGCGGAATGAGCAGTTCTTC
CDR3 protein: CASSLGLAVTRNEQFF

V gene: TRBV11-2
D gene: NA
clone size: once
J gene: TRBJ2-5
CDR3 DNA: TGTGCCAGCAGCTTATTCTTCAGAAACCAAGAGACCCAGTACTTC
CDR3 protein: CASSLFFRNQETQYF

V gene: TRBV27
D gene: NA
clone size: NA
J gene: TRBJ2-2
CDR3 DNA: TGTGCCAGCAGTCTTCGCGCGAACACCGGGGAGCTGTTTTTT
CDR3 protein: CASSLRANTGELFF

V gene: TRBV5-6
D gene: TRBD2
clone size: NA
J gene: TRBJ2-3
CDR3 DNA: TGTGCCAGCAGCCATGGGACTAGCGGGAGCTTGACGCAGTATTTT
CDR3 protein: CASSHGTSGSLTQYF

V gene: TRBV9
D gene: NA
clone size: once
J gene: TRBJ2-3
CDR3 DNA: TGTGCCAGCAGCGTGGGCCTCACAGATACGCAGTATTTT
CDR3 protein: CASSVGLTDTQYF

V gene: TRBV19
D gene: NA
clone size: NA
J gene: TRBJ2-2
CDR3 DNA: TGTGCCAGTAGTCCCGGAGGTAGCCGGAACACCGGGGAGCTGTTTTTT
CDR3 protein: CASSPGGSRNTGELFF

V gene: TRBV29-1
D gene: NA
clone size: NA
J gene: TRBJ2-2
CDR3 DNA: TGCAGCGTTGTGGGCAGGGGGGCCGGGGAGCTGTTTTTT
CDR3 protein: CSVVGRGAGELFF

V gene: TRBV28
D gene: TRBD1
clone size: NA
J gene: TRBJ2-7
CDR3 DNA: TGTGCCAGCAGTTTTACAGGGGATGCCTACGAGCAGTACTTC
CDR3 protein: CASSFTGDAYEQYF

V gene: TRBV27
D gene: TRBD1
clone size: NA
J gene: TRBJ2-2
CDR3 DNA: TGTGCCAGCAGTTCCAACAGGGGGCGGCTGTTTTTT
CDR3 protein: CASSSNRGRLFF

V gene: TRBV5-8
D gene: NA
clone size: NA
J gene: TRBJ2-1
CDR3 DNA: TGTGCCAGCAGCCTCTGGGCGGGCCCCTACAATGAGCAGTTCTTC
CDR3 protein: CASSLWAGPYNEQFF

V gene: TRBV19
D gene: TRBD1
clone size: NA
J gene: TRBJ2-7
CDR3 DNA: TGTGCCAGTGGGACAGATAGCTCCTACGAGCAGTACTTC
CDR3 protein: CASGTDSSYEQYF

V gene: TRBV30
D gene: NA
clone size: once
J gene: TRBJ1-2
CDR3 DNA: TGTGCCTGGAGAGGGGCGCAAGGCTACACCTTC
CDR3 protein: CAWRGAQGYTF